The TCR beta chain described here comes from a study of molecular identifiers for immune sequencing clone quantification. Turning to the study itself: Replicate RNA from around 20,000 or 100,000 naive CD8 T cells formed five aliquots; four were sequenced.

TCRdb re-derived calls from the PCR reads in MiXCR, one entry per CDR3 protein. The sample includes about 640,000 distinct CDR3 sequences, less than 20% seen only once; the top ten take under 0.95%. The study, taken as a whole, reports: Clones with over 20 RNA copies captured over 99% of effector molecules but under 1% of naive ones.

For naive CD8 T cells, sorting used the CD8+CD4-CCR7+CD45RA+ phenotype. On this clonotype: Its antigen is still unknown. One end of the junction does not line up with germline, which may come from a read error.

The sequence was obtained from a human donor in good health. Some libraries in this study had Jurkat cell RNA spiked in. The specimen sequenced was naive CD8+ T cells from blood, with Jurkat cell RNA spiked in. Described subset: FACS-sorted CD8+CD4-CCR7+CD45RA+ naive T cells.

The CDR3 DNA reads as TGTGTCAGCAGCTTAGAGGGGCCCTACAACTACAATGAGCAGTTCTTC. Its protein product is CVSSLEGPYNYNEQFF. J is TRBJ2-1 and V is TRBV13; perhaps D is TRBD1 or TRBD2 (5 bases each). Germline CDR1 is PRHDT and CDR2 is FYEKMQ (reference sequence). This CDR3 is 16 amino acids long.